One and the same sample provided the 17 T cell receptor beta chains below, sequenced in a study of blood T cells in healthy people across ages (dated by TCRdb to between 2014 and 2017). The library was built by means of 5' RACE. A second PCR of 7 to 11 cycles was performed with a sample-barcoded 5' primer and a J-beta primer mix. TCRdb's own reprocessing of the public reads used fastp at Q25 and MiXCR and kept productive beta chains. Records with the same CDR3 protein are collapsed into one entry carrying the most frequent genes and DNA. For this sample the table gives 1.8 million or so distinct CDR3 sequences, of which more than 35% were detected only once. Jointly, the top ten make up 20% to 25% of the sample. The sequencing input was blood. The receptors were sampled from a human donor in good health.

Comments on this clonotype: This may stem from a read error, because a much larger clone lies one nucleotide away. Written as DNA, the CDR3 is TGTGCCAGCAGCTTATGGGGGAGCAATGAGCAGTTCTTC. It yields the protein CASSLWGSNEQFF. This sequence joins TRBV11-3 and TRBJ2-1; D may match TRBD1 or TRBD2 (5 bases each). Trimming took off 2 bases at V and 6 bases at J, with 8 bases between the two ends. The CDR3 is 13 amino acids. Germline values: CDR1 SGHNT, CDR2 YENEEA.

The CDR3 DNA reads TGTGCCAGCAGCAGCCGAAACGGACTAGACGCAGATACGCAGTATTTT. Its translation is CASSSRNGLDADTQYF. V is TRBV6-5 and J is TRBJ2-3; TRBD2 aligns across 7 bases. CDR1 and CDR2 (germline): MNHEY, SVGAGI. The V and J ends lost 6 bases and 4 bases, in that order; junction bases with no gene match: 13. CDR3 length: 16 residues.

In regard to this clonotype: This could be a read error, since a much larger clone is one nucleotide away. The chain recombines TRBV7-2 with TRBJ1-2, with D possibly being TRBD1 (5 bases). The V and J ends lost 2 bases and 6 bases respectively, with 16 bases between them. Germline V gives CDR1 SGHTA, CDR2 FQGNSA. The CDR3 is 15 residues long. CDR3 in amino acids: CASSLFRQRGDGYTF. DNA of the CDR3: TGTGCCAGCAGCTTATTTAGGCAGCGGGGGGATGGCTACACCTTC.

To note about this clonotype: A much larger clone is a single base away; this may be a read error. The V and J genes are TRBV7-2 and TRBJ2-7, with a weak D call TRBD1 (6 bases). This CDR3 region has 14 residues. CDR1 SGHTA and CDR2 FQGNSA come from the germline V gene. Trimming pared 4 bases from V and 7 bases from J, leaving 17 bases between. CDR3 DNA: TGTGCCAGCAGCTATGTAGTCCGGGACAATGAGCAGTACTTC. Residues: CASSYVVRDNEQYF.

V usage is TRBV28 and J usage is TRBJ1-2; a possible D gene is TRBD1 (5 bases). Trimming left V 6 bases short and J 8 bases short, with 16 bases between. Germline V gene sequence: CDR1 MDHEN, CDR2 SYDVKM. The CDR3 loop spans 13 amino acids. The DNA of the CDR3 is TGTGCCAGCAGACCGGGGGGGATGAAAGGCTACACCTTC. Protein product: CASRPGGMKGYTF.

A few counts support this clonotype. This sequence joins TRBV12-3 or TRBV12-4 and TRBJ2-6; the match to TRBD1 covers 9 bases. J lost 0 bases, V lost 6 bases, and 3 bases had no gene match. The CDR3 spans 16 residues. The CDR3 loop is CASRRTGDSGANVLTF. The CDR3 DNA follows: TGTGCCAGCAGGCGGACAGGGGACTCTGGGGCCAACGTCCTGACTTTC.

J is TRBJ2-1 and V is TRBV29-1; the D call may be TRBD1 or TRBD2 (5 bases each). The CDR3 contains 12 residues. The V end lost 4 bases, the J end lost 9 bases, and 13 bases lay between the germline ends. Germline-derived CDR1 and CDR2 are SQVTM and ANQGSEA. CDR3 DNA sequence: TGCAGCGTTGTAATATCGGGGACTGAGCAGTTCTTC. This translates into CSVVISGTEQFF.

As to this clonotype: Relative to the germline gene, one junction end is altered; a read error may explain this. The genes are TRBV28 and TRBJ2-7; either TRBD1 or TRBD2 may fit D (6 bases each). The length of the CDR3 is 16 residues. Looked up from germline, CDR1 is MDHEN and CDR2 is SYDVKM. CDR3 DNA sequence: TGTGCCAGCAGTTTATATGGGGGCGCGGGATCCTACGAGCGGTACTTC. Translated: CASSLYGGAGSYERYF.

This clonotype was seen a few times. The chain is built from TRBV12-3 or TRBV12-4 and TRBJ1-5; D is unresolved. There are 15 residues in the CDR3. Trimming took off 1 base at V and 2 bases at J, with 9 bases between the two ends. Here the CDR3 DNA reads TGTGCCAGCAGTTTAGGGCAGGCAGGCAATCAGCCCCAGCATTTT. It yields the protein CASSLGQAGNQPQHF.

CDR3 amino acids: CASSIRDYEQYF. The CDR3 DNA reads TGTGCCAGCAGCATCAGAGACTACGAGCAGTACTTC. The chain uses TRBV7-2 and TRBJ2-7, with D uncertain. From germline, CDR1 is SGHTA and CDR2 FQGNSA. The CDR3 consists of 12 residues. Between the trimmed V and J ends, which lost 5 bases and 3 bases, there was a span of 8 bases. The whole variable domain, remainder taken from reference TRBV7-2 and TRBJ2-7, is GAGVSQSPSNKVTEKGKDVELRCDPISGHTALYWYRQSLGQGLEFLIYFQGNSAPDKSGLPSDRFSAERTGGSVSTLTIQRTQQEDSAVYLCASSIRDYEQYFGPGTRLTVT.

The CDR3 sequence is CASSLGGQASSGANVLTF. In nucleotides, the CDR3 is TGTGCCAGCAGCTTAGGGGGACAGGCAAGCTCTGGGGCCAACGTCCTGACTTTC. The chain carries TRBV7-2 and TRBJ2-6; 8 nucleotides match TRBD1. CDR1 SGHTA and CDR2 FQGNSA come from the germline V gene. After removal of 1 base from V and 0 bases from J, the junction contained 5 bases not matched to a gene. The CDR3 loop spans 18 amino acids.

This clonotype has a single count. The chain combines TRBV10-3 with TRBJ2-7; no clear D. The ends were cut back, 0 bases at V and 2 bases at J, with 8 bases in the middle. There are 14 residues in the CDR3. The V gene's germline CDR1 is ENHRY and CDR2 SYGVKD. This chain's CDR3 is CAISESLVAYEQYF. As DNA, the CDR3 is TGTGCCATCAGTGAGTCGTTAGTTGCCTACGAGCAGTACTTC.

The chain employs TRBV20-1 and TRBJ1-5, with D uncertain. There are 14 residues in the CDR3. V was trimmed by 3 bases and J by 2 bases, leaving 11 bases between them. CDR1 and CDR2 from the germline V gene are DFQATT and SNEGSKA (reference sequence). In nucleotides, the CDR3 is TGCAGTGCTAGTTTACTAGGAGGCAATCAGCCCCAGCATTTT. Translating it yields CSASLLGGNQPQHF.

About this clonotype itself: The junction shows a germline mismatch at one end, possibly a read error. Here the CDR3 reads CAGSLTARTGSGANVLTF. As DNA, the CDR3 is TGTGCCGGCAGCTTAACGGCGCGGACAGGGTCCGGGGCCAACGTCCTGACTTTC. V gene TRBV7-3 combines with J gene TRBJ2-6, with TRBD1 identical over 8 bases. Germline CDR1 is SGHTA and CDR2 is FQGTGA. This CDR3 has 18 amino acids.

The chain has TRBV2 and TRBJ2-5, with a weak D call TRBD2 (5 bases). The CDR3 is 13 amino acids. Trimming cost V 7 bases and J 4 bases, with 13 bases left between them. Germline V gene lookup returns CDR1 SNHLY and CDR2 FYNNEI. The CDR3 protein is CASTWESGETQYF. As DNA, the CDR3 is TGTGCCAGCACCTGGGAGAGCGGAGAGACCCAGTACTTC.

This clonotype has only a few counts. The gene calls are TRBV9 and TRBJ2-1; TRBD2 matches at 12 bases. This CDR3 spans 14 amino acids. The trim removed 2 bases at V and 8 bases at J, leaving 2 bases unmatched. CDR1 and CDR2 (germline): SGDLS, YYNGEE. CDR3 nucleotides: TGTGCCAGCAGCGTCAGGACTAGCGGGGATGAGCAGTTCTTC. Translation gives CASSVRTSGDEQFF.

V gene TRBV20-1 combines with J gene TRBJ1-3; 7 bases are shared with TRBD1. This CDR3 spans 14 amino acids. V lost 6 bases, J lost 0 bases, and 5 bases stayed unmatched. CDR1 and CDR2 (germline): DFQATT, SNEGSKA (reference sequence). CDR3 nucleotides: TGCAGTGCCCCCGACAGGGACTCTGGAAACACCATATATTTT. Its protein is CSAPDRDSGNTIYF.